This note documents a single T cell receptor (beta chain) sequence. Antigen specificity is unknown. An end of the junction does not agree with germline; a read error may underlie this. This CDR3 is built from 15 residues. CDR1 and CDR2 from the germline V gene are MNHEY and SMNVEV (reference sequence). The entry originates in a study of shared clonotypes between healthy human individuals. The method was immunoSEQ multiplex PCR; TCRdb's version includes in-frame clones alone and lacks a portion of them. The sample shows about 670,000 clones, 72% of them seen only once. Study-wide findings and caveats: Rarefaction demonstrated incomplete sorted-subset sequencing despite large depth. For naive CD4 cells, roughly 5% of clonotypes were shared across a handful of donors. Generation probability values for non-shared clonotypes were lower than those for clonotypes shared by all four donors.

The chain joins TRBV27 to TRBJ2-3, with 10 positions matching TRBD2. This clonotype was obtained from a woman in her 30s in good health. Sequenced material: memory CD4+ T cells sorted from blood. The subset is: CD45RA-negative fraction. CDR3 sequence (DNA): TGTGCCAGCAATTTACTAGCGGGAATGGCAGATACGCAGTATTTT. Protein product: CASNLLAGMADTQYF.